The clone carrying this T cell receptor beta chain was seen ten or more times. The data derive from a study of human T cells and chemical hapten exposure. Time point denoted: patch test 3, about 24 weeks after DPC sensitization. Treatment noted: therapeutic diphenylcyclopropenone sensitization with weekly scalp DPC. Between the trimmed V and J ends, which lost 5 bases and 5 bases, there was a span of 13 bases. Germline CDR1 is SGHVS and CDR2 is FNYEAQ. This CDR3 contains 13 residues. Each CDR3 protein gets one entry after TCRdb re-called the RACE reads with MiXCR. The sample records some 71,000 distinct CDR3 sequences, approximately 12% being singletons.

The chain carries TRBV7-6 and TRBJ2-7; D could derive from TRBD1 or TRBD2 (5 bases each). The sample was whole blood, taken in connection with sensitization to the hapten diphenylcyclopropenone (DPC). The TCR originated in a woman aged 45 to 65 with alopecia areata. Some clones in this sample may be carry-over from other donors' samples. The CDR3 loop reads CASSQGPLDEQYF. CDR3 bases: TGTGCCAGCAGCCAGGGACCCCTTGACGAGCAGTACTTC.